This T cell receptor beta chain was profiled in a study of T cell repertoires in cytomegalovirus infection. Study results and limitations: What dominated the ex vivo response were HLA-C-restricted CMV-specific TCR beta clonotypes.

About this clonotype: Its antigen is not identified.

TCRdb redid the calling of the reads with MiXCR, one entry per CDR3 protein. Altogether 300,000 to 400,000 distinct CDR3 sequences are present, 25% to 35% being singletons, with the ten largest covering approximately 20%. V was cut by 6 bases and J by 6 bases, with 13 bases left in between. The CDR3 covers 13 residues. Looked up from germline, CDR1 is MNHEY and CDR2 is SMNVEV (reference sequence). The sequenced sample was cultured PBMCs, obtained from culture after CMV antigen stimulation. The source of this sequence is a human donor in good health (CMV status not recorded). Some clones in this sample may be carry-over from other donors' samples. The chain employs TRBV27 and TRBJ2-3; D is possibly TRBD2 (6 bases). The CDR3 reads CASRLIGGDTQYF. The CDR3 region has the DNA TGTGCCAGCAGGCTTATCGGAGGGGATACGCAGTATTTT.